Listed below are T cell receptor beta chains from one sample, sequenced in a study of blood T cell repertoires in COVID-19. Assay used: immunoSEQ multiplex PCR; TCRdb lists only in-frame clones, some missing. The sample contains 120,000 to 150,000 clones, roughly 79% of which appear only once. Sequencing was performed on peripheral blood. These receptors came from a human donor with acute or convalescent COVID-19. The donor label of this sample is uncertain. The CDR3 runs from the conserved cysteine through the conserved F or W. A D gene is named only where the DNA matches it firmly. Expanded clones get a size class; other rows say once, few or many, or leave the size out.

TRBJ2-6 | . | . | TRBV5-1 | CASSDDTSGANVLTF
TRBJ1-2 | . | once | TRBV28 | CASSQTYGGFYGYTF
TRBJ1-2 | TRBD1 | . | TRBV10-2 | CASISGTAGSYGYTF
TRBJ2-2 | TRBD1 | . | TRBV7-7 | CASSHPKGEQGYTGELFF
TRBJ2-2 | . | many | TRBV2 | CASSDPNRPGELFF
TRBJ2-5 | TRBD1 | . | TRBV18 | CASSPGTGRGETQYF
TRBJ2-1 | TRBD1 | . | TRBV6-4 | CASSQTAGQGINEQFF
TRBJ1-4 | TRBD1 | once | TRBV6-5 | CASSYENRGNSRLFF
TRBJ1-1 | . | few | TRBV25-1 | CASSELGTLNTEAFF
TRBJ1-6 | . | . | TRBV5-6 | CASSFWDSSYNSPLHF
TRBJ2-3 | TRBD2 | . | TRBV4-1 | CASSQLLTGEGDTQYF
TRBJ1-4 | . | . | TRBV27 | CASSWQGNEKLFF
TRBJ1-4 | . | . | TRBV10-2 | CAALSAGGVEKLFF
TRBJ1-1 | . | . | TRBV3-1/TRBV3-2 | CASSSAGANTEAFF
TRBJ1-1 | TRBD1 | . | TRBV2 | CASISTGGSTEAFF
TRBJ1-1 | . | . | TRBV6-1 | CASSEGQFRTEAFF
TRBJ2-3 | . | . | TRBV24-1 | CATRSTASTDTQYF
TRBJ1-6 | TRBD1 | . | TRBV2 | CASRSGTEHVSPLHF
TRBJ2-4 | . | . | TRBV6-2/TRBV6-3 | CASSPYAGIAKNIQYF
TRBJ1-4 | . | . | TRBV7-8 | CASSLGGDGEKLFF
TRBJ1-2 | . | . | TRBV5-4 | CASTPGLTVAFGYTF
TRBJ1-2 | . | . | TRBV30 | CAWSTGKSNYYGYTF
TRBJ2-3 | . | . | TRBV5-4 | CASSPRILAVSTDTQYF
TRBJ2-1 | TRBD2 | . | TRBV29-1 | CSDLAGGTYNEQFF
TRBJ1-2 | . | . | TRBV18 | CASSGTTPPDLGYTF
TRBJ2-1 | TRBD1 | . | TRBV24-1 | CATRGTGGLNEQFF
TRBJ1-5 | TRBD1 | . | TRBV6-5 | CASRSRTGGEQPQHF
TRBJ1-2 | . | . | TRBV24-1 | CATSDYPANYGYTF
TRBJ2-2 | . | . | TRBV7-6 | CASSVPRGGGNTGELFF
TRBJ1-1 | . | . | TRBV6-5 | CASSNRHFTEAFF
TRBJ1-6 | . | . | TRBV6-1 | CASSEGLGRTLRTNSPLHF
TRBJ1-3 | . | . | TRBV27 | CASSLFRGSGNTIYF
TRBJ2-3 | TRBD1 | few | TRBV24-1 | CATSDQTPGTGGSTDTQYF